The rows below give T cell receptor beta chains drawn from one sample of a study of blood T cell repertoires in COVID-19. Assay used: immunoSEQ multiplex PCR; TCRdb lists only in-frame clones, some missing. The profile shows approximately 500,000 clones, roughly 90% of them singletons. The sample consisted of PBMCs or T cells enriched from blood (not recorded which). The receptor set was obtained from a woman aged 40 to 50 who had recovered from COVID-19. CDR3s include the opening cysteine and the closing phenylalanine or tryptophan. A D gene is named only where the DNA matches it firmly. Expanded clones get a size class; other rows say once, few or many, or leave the size out.

len	d_gene	v_gene	j_gene	abundance	CDR3nt	CDR3aa
16	.	TRBV18	TRBJ2-7	many	TGTGCCAGCTCACCACCGGTTCTACAGGTTCCCCACGAGCAGTACTTC	CASSPPVLQVPHEQYF
14	TRBD1	TRBV7-8	TRBJ1-5	few	TGTGCCAGCAGCCGGACAGGGGCAAGTCAGCCCCAGCATTTT	CASSRTGASQPQHF
13	.	TRBV7-9	TRBJ2-5	once	TGTGCCAGCAGCTTAGTTGACAGGGAGACCCAGTACTTC	CASSLVDRETQYF
17	.	TRBV5-8	TRBJ2-1	.	TGTGCCAGCATCCTTCCGGAGTGGGGGGATAGCTACAATGAGCAGTTCTTC	CASILPEWGDSYNEQFF
13	TRBD2	TRBV7-9	TRBJ2-7	.	TGTGCCAGCAGCTTAGGACTAGCAAACGAGCAGTACTTC	CASSLGLANEQYF
13	TRBD1	TRBV12-3/TRBV12-4	TRBJ1-2	.	TGTGCCAGCAGTTTGTCAGGGGGTTATGGCTACACCTTC	CASSLSGGYGYTF
13	TRBD1	TRBV29-1	TRBJ1-1	.	TGCAGCGTGACAGGGGGCAGGGGCACTGAAGCTTTCTTT	CSVTGGRGTEAFF
14	TRBD2	TRBV15	TRBJ2-1	.	TGTGCCACACAGCGGGGAGGAAGCTCCAATGAGCAGTTCTTC	CATQRGGSSNEQFF
16	TRBD2	TRBV19	TRBJ2-7	.	TGTGCCAGTAGTATGGGAACTAGCGGGAGTATTAGCGAGCAGTACTTC	CASSMGTSGSISEQYF
14	TRBD1	TRBV6-2/TRBV6-3	TRBJ2-5	.	TGTGCCAGCAGTAGAGGGACAGCAGAAGAGACCCAGTACTTC	CASSRGTAEETQYF
14	.	TRBV5-6	TRBJ1-5	.	TGTGCCAGCAGCTTTGGTACAGGAAATCGGCCCCAGCATTTT	CASSFGTGNRPQHF
12	.	TRBV6-5	TRBJ2-7	.	TGTGCCAGCAGTCCCCCCAGTCACGAGCAGTACTTC	CASSPPSHEQYF
14	.	TRBV4-3	TRBJ1-4	.	TGCGCCAGCAGCCAAGACTATATCAATGAAAAACTGTTTTTT	CASSQDYINEKLFF
12	.	TRBV12-3/TRBV12-4	TRBJ2-1	.	TGTGCCAGCAGTTTACAGGGCAATGAGCAGTTCTTC	CASSLQGNEQFF
15	.	TRBV7-9	TRBJ1-1	.	TGTGCCAGCAGCTCGGGTTCGACAGCGAACACTGAAGCTTTCTTT	CASSSGSTANTEAFF
13	.	TRBV12-3/TRBV12-4	TRBJ2-1	.	TGTGCCAGCAGTTCTAGCGTCGGCAATGAGCAGTTCTTC	CASSSSVGNEQFF
14	.	TRBV7-9	TRBJ2-5	.	TGTGCCAGCAGCTTAGCGAACGGCCAAGAGACCCAGTACTTC	CASSLANGQETQYF
15	TRBD1	TRBV9	TRBJ1-2	.	TGTGCCAGCAGCGTAGAAACAGGGGGCTACTATGGCTACACCTTC	CASSVETGGYYGYTF
15	.	TRBV3-1/TRBV3-2	TRBJ2-1	.	TGTGCCAGCAGCCAAGATTATTCTGGTGGTGGGACAAAGTTCTTC	CASSQDYSGGGTKFF
19	TRBD2	TRBV14	TRBJ2-1	.	TGTGCCAGCAGCGAAGGGACTAGCGGGAGCCTGAGCTCCTACAATGAGCAGTTCTTC	CASSEGTSGSLSSYNEQFF
11	.	TRBV11-1	TRBJ2-7	.	TGTGCCAGCAGCTCTTCCTACGAGCAGTACTTC	CASSSSYEQYF
16	TRBD2	TRBV7-2	TRBJ2-1	.	TGTGCCAGCAGCTTAGGGGCGGGAGCCTCCTACAATGAGCAGTTCTTC	CASSLGAGASYNEQFF
14	.	TRBV11-3	TRBJ1-1	.	TGTGCCAGCAGCTTTGACAGATCGAACACTGAAGCTTTCTTT	CASSFDRSNTEAFF
14	.	TRBV10-3	TRBJ1-2	few	TGTGCCATCAGTGAGTCGGCAGGGCCCTATGGCTACACCTTC	CAISESAGPYGYTF
17	.	TRBV18	TRBJ1-2	.	TGTGCCAGCTCACCAATCCCGGCTCAGGACGGGGTCTATGGCTACACCTTC	CASSPIPAQDGVYGYTF
13	TRBD1	TRBV11-3	TRBJ2-5	few	TGTGCCAGCAGCCCAGGGGGCGCCGCGACCCAGTACTTC	CASSPGGAATQYF
13	TRBD1	TRBV5-1	TRBJ1-3	few	TGCGCCAGCAGCTTTGAGGGGGCAGACACCATATATTTT	CASSFEGADTIYF
14	TRBD2	TRBV9	TRBJ2-1	.	TGTGCCAGCAGCGCCGGGGCGGGAGAGCATGAGCAGTTCTTC	CASSAGAGEHEQFF
14	.	TRBV5-1	TRBJ1-2	once	TGCGCCAGCAGCTTGGACAGGGAAAGCTATGGCTACACCTTC	CASSLDRESYGYTF
13	.	TRBV7-2	TRBJ2-3	.	TGTGCCAGCGGACGGGAGCGGACAGATACGCAGTATTTT	CASGRERTDTQYF
16	TRBD1	TRBV5-6	TRBJ1-5	.	TGTGCCAGCAGCTCGCCGACAGGGGCGGGCAATCAGCCCCAGCATTTT	CASSSPTGAGNQPQHF
16	.	TRBV24-1	TRBJ2-3	.	TGTGCCACCAGTGATTCTCTACAGGTTAGCACAGATACGCAGTATTTT	CATSDSLQVSTDTQYF
14	.	TRBV6-2/TRBV6-3	TRBJ1-1	.	TGTGCCAGCACCCCATCCACAGAGAACACTGAAGCTTTCTTT	CASTPSTENTEAFF
14	.	TRBV5-8	TRBJ1-1	.	TGTGCCAGCAGCTACGGAGAGATGAACACTGAAGCTTTCTTT	CASSYGEMNTEAFF
15	.	TRBV6-5	TRBJ1-1	once	TGTGCCAGCAGTTGGGCAAGGGGCCGGAACACTGAAGCTTTCTTT	CASSWARGRNTEAFF
11	TRBD1	TRBV20-1	TRBJ1-2	.	TGCAGTGCTCGACAGGGGTATGGCTACACCTTC	CSARQGYGYTF
15	.	TRBV24-1	TRBJ2-5	.	TGTGCCACCAGTGATCCCCGTGGAAGCGGGGAGACCCAGTACTTC	CATSDPRGSGETQYF
14	.	TRBV6-2/TRBV6-3	TRBJ1-2	.	TGTGCCAGCAGTTCTTCATTGGACTACTATGGCTACACCTTC	CASSSSLDYYGYTF
13	.	TRBV6-5	TRBJ1-2	.	TGTGCCAGCAGCAACAACAGGGTCTCTGGCTACACCTTC	CASSNNRVSGYTF
13	.	TRBV11-2	TRBJ2-5	.	TGTGCCAGCAGCCTTCAGTTACAAGAGACCCAGTACTTC	CASSLQLQETQYF
13	TRBD1	TRBV9	TRBJ2-5	.	TGTGCCAGCAGTGGGGACAGAAAAGAGACCCAGTACTTC	CASSGDRKETQYF